This paragraph covers one T cell receptor beta chain sequence. The treatment: randomized to nivolumab then ipilimumab (arm A) or the reverse (arm B). None of the patients previously received DNA-damaging chemotherapy. Sorted cells were live CD3+CD8+, lacking CD19 and CD56, from PBMCs. Profiled with immunoSEQ multiplex PCR; TCRdb holds only in-frame clones, not every one. The data contain about 11,000 clones, under 85% of them singletons. The data were taken from a study of sequential checkpoint blockade in melanoma. Study-wide context: Each arm's sequence ended with maintenance nivolumab.

Germline CDR1 SGDLS, CDR2 YYNGEE. Trimming removed 4 bases from V and 5 bases from J, with 15 bases in between. This CDR3 has 15 residues. V gene TRBV9 combines with J gene TRBJ2-2; D unresolved. This sample comprised CD8+ T cells sorted from blood (inferred from file names), obtained from a patient given nivolumab and ipilimumab in sequence. This clonotype originated in a human donor with melanoma. The CDR3 sequence is CASSPSIKRTGELFF. CDR3 in DNA: TGTGCCAGCAGCCCATCTATCAAGAGGACCGGGGAGCTGTTTTTT.